A single sample is the source of the 26 T cell receptor beta chains below, sequenced in a study of blood T cells in healthy people across ages. Primed by a sample-barcoded 5' primer and a J-beta primer mix, a second PCR proceeded for about 6 to 11 cycles. One entry per CDR3 protein, called by TCRdb with MiXCR from the 5' RACE reads. The table shows about 570,000 distinct CDR3 sequences, with roughly 28% occurring only once. The sequenced sample was blood. Every receptor here comes from a woman aged 65 to 85 in good health.

The chain recombines TRBV11-2 with TRBJ1-2; D unclear. This CDR3 contains 14 residues. V shed 5 bases and J shed 4 bases, with 14 bases lying between them. In germline, CDR1 is SGHAT, CDR2 FQNNGV. CDR3 residues: CASSQTGSFYGYTF. In nucleotides, the CDR3 is TGTGCCAGCAGCCAAACCGGGTCCTTCTATGGCTACACCTTC.

Only a few counts were recorded for this clonotype. V and J are TRBV20-1 and TRBJ2-7; D remains ambiguous. The CDR3 has 11 residues. The V end was cut by 0 bases, the J end by 12 bases, with 12 bases between. Germline V gene sequence: CDR1 DFQATT, CDR2 SNEGSKA (reference sequence). The CDR3 DNA reads TGCAGTGCTAGAGATGACCCCGCTTGGTACTTC. Its protein is CSARDDPAWYF.

In its sample, this clonotype was seen once. The missing conserved phenylalanine or tryptophan at the end of this CDR3 makes a read error likely. The V call is TRBV12-3 or TRBV12-4, the J call TRBJ2-7; 8 nucleotides agree with TRBD2. There are 15 residues in the CDR3. The CDR3 nucleotides read TGTGCCAGCAGTTTCTCTCGAGCGGGAGCCTATGAGCAGTACTCC. Its translation is CASSFSRAGAYEQYS.

With regard to this clonotype: Its ends do not fully match the called genes, so a read error is possible. The V call is TRBV29-1, the J call TRBJ2-3, with D perhaps TRBD1 (5 bases). CDR3 length equals 12 residues. Germline values: CDR1 SQVTM, CDR2 ANQGSEA. CDR3 DNA: TGCAGCGCCCAACGGGCCACAGGTACGCAGTATTTT. Translating gives CSAQRATGTQYF.

The genes are TRBV20-1 and TRBJ2-3, with D possibly TRBD2 on 6 matching bases. The CDR3 covers 15 residues. The V gene's germline CDR1 is DFQATT and CDR2 SNEGSKA (reference sequence). V gave up 2 bases and J gave up 2 bases, with 14 bases separating them. The CDR3 DNA sequence: TGCAGTGCTAGAAGCGAGGCGGGATCCACAGATACGCAGTATTTT. This encodes CSARSEAGSTDTQYF.

This chain links TRBV9 with TRBJ2-3; D is uncertain. V was clipped by 0 bases and J by 2 bases, with 10 bases between them. The length of the CDR3 is 15 residues. Per germline, CDR1 SGDLS and CDR2 YYNGEE. For the CDR3, the DNA is TGTGCCAGCAGCGTAGATCCTTGGTCCACAGATACGCAGTATTTT. It encodes CASSVDPWSTDTQYF.

The chain joins TRBV7-2 to TRBJ1-1; 8 nucleotides align to TRBD1. The V segment lost 3 bases and the J segment 7 bases; nucleotides outside the gene matches: 7. Looked up from germline, CDR1 is SGHTA and CDR2 is FQGNSA. This CDR3 is built from 14 residues. The CDR3 spells CASSFPQGAGEAFF. CDR3 in DNA: TGTGCCAGCAGCTTTCCCCAGGGGGCGGGTGAAGCTTTCTTT.

This clonotype was found a few times. CDR3 nucleotide sequence: TGCAGTGCTAGACAGGAGTTGAACACTGAAGCTTTCTTT. Protein: CSARQELNTEAFF. This chain connects TRBV20-1 to TRBJ1-1; D is unresolved. V was pared by 2 bases and J by 0 bases, with 7 bases between. Germline-derived CDR1 and CDR2 are DFQATT and SNEGSKA (reference sequence). CDR3 size: 13 residues.

This clonotype came up a few times. This chain uses TRBV6-2 or TRBV6-3 with TRBJ1-6, with a tentative D call TRBD1 (6 bases). CDR3 size: 16 residues. Germline-derived CDR1 and CDR2 are MNHEY and SVGEGT. V was trimmed by 0 bases and J by 8 bases, leaving 14 bases between them. CDR3 protein: CASSYSTGTNHSPLHF. The CDR3 region has the DNA TGTGCCAGCAGTTACTCTACCGGGACAAATCATTCACCCCTCCACTTT.

V is TRBV5-1 and J is TRBJ2-1; 10 bases line up with TRBD2. The junction had 7 bases not matched to a gene; V was cut back by 6 bases and J by 4 bases. The germline V gene encodes CDR1 SGHRS and CDR2 YFSETQ. This CDR3 comprises 15 residues. CDR3 sequence: CASNLLAGDYNEQFF. DNA for the CDR3: TGCGCCAGCAACCTCCTAGCGGGGGATTACAATGAGCAGTTCTTC.

The chain has TRBV20-1 and TRBJ2-1; D is ambiguous. V was pared by 0 bases and J by 8 bases, with 8 bases between. The CDR3 has 12 amino acids. Per the germline V gene, CDR1 is DFQATT and CDR2 is SNEGSKA (reference sequence). CDR3 protein: CSAREGGDEQFF. CDR3 coding DNA: TGCAGTGCTAGAGAAGGTGGTGATGAGCAGTTCTTC.

This clonotype was detected only a few times. The chain is built from TRBV20-1 and TRBJ2-3; 11 bases align to TRBD2. Trimming at V came to 5 bases and at J to 1 base, leaving 2 bases not matched to a gene. The CDR3 loop spans 14 amino acids. From germline, CDR1 is DFQATT and CDR2 SNEGSKA (reference sequence). The CDR3 sequence is CSAPSGGRTDTQYF. CDR3 bases: TGCAGTGCTCCTAGCGGGGGGCGCACAGATACGCAGTATTTT.

The rearrangement joins TRBV5-5 to TRBJ1-6; D unresolved. Per the germline V gene, CDR1 is SGHKS and CDR2 is YYEKEE (reference sequence). This CDR3 is built from 16 residues. The V and J ends lost 2 bases and 0 bases respectively, with 9 bases between them. The CDR3 is CASSFRQSSYNSPLHF. The CDR3 DNA reads as TGTGCCAGCAGCTTCAGGCAGAGCTCCTATAATTCACCCCTCCACTTT.

J is TRBJ2-3 and V is TRBV5-1; D uncertain. Germline V gene lookup returns CDR1 SGHRS and CDR2 YFSETQ. The CDR3 covers 15 residues. Trimming removed 0 bases from V and 2 bases from J, with 10 bases in between. The CDR3 sequence is CASSLGDQLTDTQYF. The CDR3 bases are TGCGCCAGCAGCTTGGGTGACCAACTCACAGATACGCAGTATTTT.

The genes are TRBV12-3 or TRBV12-4 and TRBJ2-7; 11 nucleotides line up with TRBD1. The trim removed 5 bases at V and 5 bases at J, leaving 8 bases unmatched. The CDR3 consists of 15 residues. CDR3 nucleotide sequence: TGTGCCAGCAGTACCCGGACAGGGGGCTCGAACGAGCAGTACTTC. It translates to CASSTRTGGSNEQYF.

The sample holds a few counts of this clonotype. The V gene is TRBV7-3, the J gene TRBJ2-1, with TRBD1 as a possible D gene (6 bases). Germline V CDR1 and CDR2: SGHTA, FQGTGA. Trimming cost V 6 bases and J 5 bases, with 14 bases left between them. The CDR3 spans 14 residues. Here the CDR3 reads CASRRDTINNEQFF. Written as DNA, the CDR3 is TGTGCCAGCAGGAGGGACACTATCAACAATGAGCAGTTCTTC.

The V call is TRBV4-3, the J call TRBJ1-2; tentatively, D is TRBD1 (5 bases). CDR1 is LGHNA and CDR2 is YSLEER in the germline V gene. This CDR3 is 15 amino acids long. Trimming removed 4 bases at V and 6 bases at J, with 18 bases between. The CDR3 DNA is TGCGCCAGCAGCCCAGGAGGGGCCGCCGGGGATGGCTACACCTTC. Its protein product is CASSPGGAAGDGYTF.

The chain is built from TRBV9 and TRBJ1-1, with D perhaps TRBD1 (5 bases). The CDR3 runs 14 residues. Germline V gene sequence: CDR1 SGDLS, CDR2 YYNGEE. Trimming cost V 4 bases and J 3 bases, with 13 bases left between them. The CDR3 loop reads CASSPRVVDTEAFF. In nucleotides, the CDR3 is TGTGCCAGCAGCCCCAGGGTTGTGGACACTGAAGCTTTCTTT.

The chain combines TRBV10-3 with TRBJ1-2; TRBD1 might be the D (6 bases). This CDR3 comprises 14 residues. Deletions cut 5 bases from V and 1 base from J, with 11 bases between. In germline, CDR1 is ENHRY, CDR2 SYGVKD. The CDR3 reads CAISLGGNNYGYTF. As DNA, the CDR3 is TGTGCCATCAGTCTGGGGGGCAATAACTATGGCTACACCTTC.

This clonotype turned up a few times. CDR3 region: CASSLDRDLGGFF. The CDR3 nucleotides read TGTGCCAGCAGCTTAGATCGGGACTTGGGTGGATTCTTT. The genes are TRBV11-2 and TRBJ1-1; D is possibly TRBD1 (5 bases). The CDR3 has 13 amino acids. The germline V gene has CDR1 SGHAT and CDR2 FQNNGV. V shed 0 bases and J shed 14 bases, with 16 bases lying between them.

The chain couples TRBV5-1 to TRBJ2-5, with 10 bases fitting TRBD1. The tail of the sequence fits TRBJ2-1 better, so the J call may be wrong. Germline CDR1 is SGHRS and CDR2 is YFSETQ. CDR3 length: 15 amino acids. The CDR3 coding sequence is TGCGCCAGCAGCGATGGGACAGGGGTGGTCAATGAGCAGTTCTTC. This sequence encodes CASSDGTGVVNEQFF.

J is TRBJ1-1 and V is TRBV7-9, with TRBD1 identical over 12 bases. Germline loops: CDR1 SEHNR, CDR2 FQNEAQ (reference sequence). The CDR3 runs 15 residues. Trimming removed 5 bases from V and 6 bases from J; junction bases left unmatched: 7. For the CDR3, the DNA is TGTGCCAGCAGCCCCGGGACAGGGGGCAAGGCTGAAGCTTTCTTT. Translating gives CASSPGTGGKAEAFF. Based on the CDR3 plus reference TRBV7-9 and TRBJ1-1, the full variable domain is DTGVSQNPRHKITKRGQNVTFRCDPISEHNRLYWYRQTLGQGPEFLTYFQNEAQLEKSRLLSDRFSAERPKGSFSTLEIQRTEQGDSAMYLCASSPGTGGKAEAFFGQGTRLTVV.

This clonotype was found a few times. The gene calls are TRBV14 and TRBJ2-5; the D is unclear. The end of the DNA is better explained by TRBJ2-1, so the J call may be wrong. This CDR3 contains 14 residues. Germline V lookup: CDR1 SGHDN, CDR2 FVKESK. In DNA, the CDR3 is TGTGCCAGCAGCCAACTCATACCCTATAGGGAGCAGTTCTTC. Its translation is CASSQLIPYREQFF.

This clonotype was counted a few times. V and J are TRBV6-5 and TRBJ1-6, with D possibly being TRBD1 (5 bases). Trimming stripped 3 bases from V and 9 bases from J, with 27 bases between. In germline, CDR1 is MNHEY, CDR2 SVGAGI. This CDR3 contains 19 residues. CDR3 nucleotide sequence: TGTGCCAGCAGTTATCGGTTAGGGAGGTGGGGGACGGAGGTTTCACCCCTCCACTTT. Amino acid sequence: CASSYRLGRWGTEVSPLHF.

Comment on this clonotype: An end of the junction differs from the germline gene, which may be a read error. V usage is TRBV27 and J usage is TRBJ1-2; a weak D match, TRBD1 (5 bases). Per the germline V gene, CDR1 is MNHEY and CDR2 is SMNVEV (reference sequence). The CDR3 covers 9 residues. The CDR3 coding sequence is TGTGCCAGCAGCGGGACTACAGACTTC. Its translation is CASSGTTDF.

CDR3: CASRTDREWWQYF. CDR3 sequence (DNA): TGTGCCAGCAGAACCGACAGGGAATGGTGGCAGTACTTC. The chain links TRBV12-3 or TRBV12-4 to TRBJ2-7; 7 nucleotides agree with TRBD1. The CDR3 loop spans 13 amino acids. Unmatched junction bases numbered 11, after V lost 6 bases and J lost 9 bases.